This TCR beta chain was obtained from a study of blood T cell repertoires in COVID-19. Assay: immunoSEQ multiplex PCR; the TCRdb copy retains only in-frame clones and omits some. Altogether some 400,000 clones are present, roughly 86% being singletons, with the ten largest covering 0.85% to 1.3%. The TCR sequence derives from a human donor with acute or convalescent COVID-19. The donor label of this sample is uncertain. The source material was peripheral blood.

The CDR3 loop reads CASSFNSLTNEQFF. The CDR3 DNA reads TGTGCCAGCAGCTTTAACAGTTTAACGAATGAGCAGTTCTTC. The chain couples TRBV7-7 to TRBJ2-1; D ambiguous. This CDR3 comprises 14 residues. In germline, CDR1 is SSHAT, CDR2 FNYEAQ (reference sequence). V was trimmed by 3 bases and J by 7 bases, leaving 13 bases between them.